Each of the 7 T cell receptor beta chains below was sequenced from the same sample in a study of OX40 agonist ivuxolimab in advanced cancers. The method was immunoSEQ multiplex PCR; TCRdb's version includes in-frame clones alone and lacks a portion of them. The sample shows 87,000 or so clones, about 85% of them seen only once. The source material was CD4+ or CD8+ T cells sorted from blood, sampled in a trial of the OX40 agonist ivuxolimab. Source of these receptors: an adult with an advanced solid tumor such as melanoma, head and neck, liver or kidney cancer.

A single count supports this clone. This sequence joins TRBV12-5 and TRBJ1-5; 10 positions agree with TRBD1. CDR3 length equals 16 residues. CDR1 is LGHNT and CDR2 is FRNRAP in the germline V gene. V lost 2 bases to trimming and J lost 9 bases; unmatched junction nucleotides: 10. The CDR3 reads CASGLSLDRGKGPQHF. Here the CDR3 DNA reads TGTGCTAGTGGTTTGTCCCTGGACAGGGGGAAGGGGCCCCAGCATTTT.

This chain joins TRBV7-9 and TRBJ2-7, with D possibly matching TRBD2 (6 bases). This CDR3 region has 15 residues. CDR1 SEHNR and CDR2 FQNEAQ come from the germline V gene (reference sequence). Between the trimmed V and J ends, which lost 3 bases and 3 bases, there was a span of 15 bases. CDR3 sequence: CASSLAPGLNYEQYF. In DNA, the CDR3 is TGTGCCAGCAGCTTGGCCCCAGGACTAAACTACGAGCAGTACTTC.

This chain connects TRBV6-5 to TRBJ2-5; unclear D gene. The V end was cut by 4 bases, the J end by 1 base, with 13 bases between. The CDR3 runs 15 residues. CDR1 is MNHEY and CDR2 is SVGAGI in the germline V gene. CDR3 protein: CASSLELGFQETQYF. The CDR3 nucleotides are TGTGCCAGCAGTTTGGAGTTAGGGTTCCAAGAGACCCAGTACTTC.

The V gene is TRBV5-1, the J gene TRBJ2-1, with 11 positions matching TRBD2. V trimming: 4 bases; J trimming: 5 bases; junction bases outside the gene matches: 11. From germline, CDR1 is SGHRS and CDR2 YFSETQ. The CDR3 totals 17 residues. The CDR3 DNA is TGCGCCAGCAGCCTGGGACTAGCGGTCTCCCAACACAATGAGCAGTTCTTC. Translating gives CASSLGLAVSQHNEQFF.

J is TRBJ2-5 and V is TRBV19; D may be TRBD1 or TRBD2 (6 bases each). V was pared by 9 bases and J by 5 bases, with 13 bases between. CDR1 and CDR2 from the germline V gene are LNHDA and SQIVND (reference sequence). The CDR3 totals 12 residues. CDR3 amino acids: CASRQGRETQYF. The CDR3 bases are TGTGCCAGCCGGCAGGGGAGGGAGACCCAGTACTTC.

This sequence joins TRBV7-9 and TRBJ2-6; no definite D call. Trimming took 5 bases from V and 4 from J, leaving 6 bases between them. Per germline, CDR1 SEHNR and CDR2 FQNEAQ (reference sequence). The length of the CDR3 is 13 residues. CDR3 nucleotides: TGTGCCAGCAGCCCGACCGGGGCCAACGTCCTGACTTTC. Translated: CASSPTGANVLTF.

This rearrangement joins TRBV28 to TRBJ1-1; D unresolved. The CDR3 has 13 residues. The V gene lost 2 bases and the J gene lost 4 bases, with 8 bases spanning the gap. Germline assignment: CDR1 MDHEN and CDR2 SYDVKM. Here the CDR3 DNA reads TGTGCCAGCAGTTTACGCGTATTCACTGAAGCTTTCTTT. Protein sequence: CASSLRVFTEAFF.